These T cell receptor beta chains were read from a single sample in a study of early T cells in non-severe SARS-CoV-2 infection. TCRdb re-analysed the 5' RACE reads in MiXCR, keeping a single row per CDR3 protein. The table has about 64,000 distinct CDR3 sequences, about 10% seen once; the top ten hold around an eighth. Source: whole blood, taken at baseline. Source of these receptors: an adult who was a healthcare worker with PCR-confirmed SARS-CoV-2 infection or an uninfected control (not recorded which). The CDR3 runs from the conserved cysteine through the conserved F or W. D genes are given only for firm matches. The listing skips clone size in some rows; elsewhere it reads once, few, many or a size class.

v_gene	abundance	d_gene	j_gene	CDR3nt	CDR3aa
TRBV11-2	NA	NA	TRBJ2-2	TGTGCCAGCCGATGGGGCCAGTCTTACGGGGAGCTGTTTTTT	CASRWGQSYGELFF
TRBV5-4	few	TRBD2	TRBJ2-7	TGTGCCAGCAGCTTGAGGAGCGGGGCGACCTACGAGCAGTACTTC	CASSLRSGATYEQYF
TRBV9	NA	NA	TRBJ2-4	TGTGCCAGCAGCGTAGATCCTAGCACACAAGCCAAAAACATTCAGTACTTC	CASSVDPSTQAKNIQYF
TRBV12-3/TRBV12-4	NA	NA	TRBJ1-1	TGTGCCAGCAGTTTTCAGGGTTTGAACACTGAAGCTTTCTTT	CASSFQGLNTEAFF
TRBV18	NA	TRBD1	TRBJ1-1	TGTGCCAGCTCACCGGGGGCAGGGGGGAACACTGAAGCTTTCTTT	CASSPGAGGNTEAFF
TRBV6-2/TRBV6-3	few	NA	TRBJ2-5	TGTGCCAGCAGCCGGACTCTTACCTTGCAAGAGACCCAGTACTTC	CASSRTLTLQETQYF
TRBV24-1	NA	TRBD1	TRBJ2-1	TGTGCCACCAGTGCTCTTCCGGGGACAGGGGATAATGAGCAGTTCTTC	CATSALPGTGDNEQFF
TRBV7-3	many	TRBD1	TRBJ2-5	TGTGCCAGCAGCGGGGGACAGGGGGCGGCAGAGACCCAGTACTTC	CASSGGQGAAETQYF
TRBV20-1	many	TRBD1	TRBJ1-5	TGCAGTGCTAGAACAGGGGTCATAAATCAGCCCCAGCATTTT	CSARTGVINQPQHF
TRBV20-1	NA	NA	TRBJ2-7	TGCAGTGCTAGGATAGCCTACGAGCAGTACTTC	CSARIAYEQYF
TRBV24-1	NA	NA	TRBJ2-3	TGTGCCACCAGTGACCCGGACCCACTAGTCTCAGATACGCAGTATTTT	CATSDPDPLVSDTQYF
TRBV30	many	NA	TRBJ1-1	TGTGCCTGGAGTGGGCAGCCGAACACTGAAGCTTTCTTT	CAWSGQPNTEAFF
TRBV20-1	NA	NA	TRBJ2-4	TGCAGTGCTAGATGGAGGGGTAACATTCAGTACTTC	CSARWRGNIQYF
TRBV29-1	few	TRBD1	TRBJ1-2	TGCAGCGTCCCGACAGGGGGAAGAAGCGGCTACACCTTC	CSVPTGGRSGYTF
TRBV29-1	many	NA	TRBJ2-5	TGCAGCGTTGATAGTCTCCAAGAGACCCAGTACTTC	CSVDSLQETQYF
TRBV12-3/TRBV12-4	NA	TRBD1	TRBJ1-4	TGTGCCAGCAGTCGCATTGCCGTACAGGGGGCGAACGAAAAACTGTTTTTT	CASSRIAVQGANEKLFF
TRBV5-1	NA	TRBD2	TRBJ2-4	TGCGCCAGCAGCTTCCTAGCGGATGCCAAAAACATTCAGTACTTC	CASSFLADAKNIQYF
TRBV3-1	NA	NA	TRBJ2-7	TGTGCCAGCAGCCAAGCCCACGAGCAGTACTTC	CASSQAHEQYF
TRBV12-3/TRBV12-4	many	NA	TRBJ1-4	TGTGCCAGCAGTTTCCTTCGGGGAGGAAAACTGTTTTTT	CASSFLRGGKLFF
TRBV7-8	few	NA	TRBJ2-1	TGTGCCAGCAGCTTCCACGGGGACGGCGGGGATGAGCAGTTCTTC	CASSFHGDGGDEQFF
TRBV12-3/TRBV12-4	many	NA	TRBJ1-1	TGTGCCAGCATTTTAGGTGGGCACACTGAAGCTTTCTTT	CASILGGHTEAFF
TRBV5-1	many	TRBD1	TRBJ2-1	TGCGCCAGCAACCGGGACAGCCGGACCCTTAATGAGCAGTTCTTC	CASNRDSRTLNEQFF
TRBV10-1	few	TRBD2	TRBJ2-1	TGCGCCAGCAGTGTTGGACTAGCGGGAGGGTTCGATGAGCAGTTCTTC	CASSVGLAGGFDEQFF
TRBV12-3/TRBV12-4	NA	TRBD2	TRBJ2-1	TGTGCCAGCAGACGGACTAGTGGATCCTACAATGAGCAGTTCTTC	CASRRTSGSYNEQFF
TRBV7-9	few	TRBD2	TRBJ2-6	TGTGCCAGCAGCTCCGGACTAGCGGGAATTGGGGCCAACGTCCTGACTTTC	CASSSGLAGIGANVLTF
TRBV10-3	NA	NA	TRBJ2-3	TGTGCCATCAGTGGGCGACATACAGGGCTAGATACGCAGTATTTT	CAISGRHTGLDTQYF
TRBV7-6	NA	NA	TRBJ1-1	TGTGCCAGCAGCCCCCTCCGGTCTGAACTCGCTGAAGCTTTCTTT	CASSPLRSELAEAFF
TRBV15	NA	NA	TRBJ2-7	TGTGCCACCAGCGTAGCCTACGAGCAGTACTTC	CATSVAYEQYF
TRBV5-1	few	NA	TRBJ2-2	TGCGCCAGCAGCTTGGTCGGGGCAACAAACACCGGGGAGCTGTTTTTT	CASSLVGATNTGELFF
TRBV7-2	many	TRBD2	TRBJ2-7	TGTGCCAGCAGCTTAAGGTGGGGACTAGCGGTTTACGAGCAGTACTTC	CASSLRWGLAVYEQYF
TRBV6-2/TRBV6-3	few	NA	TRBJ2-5	TGTGCCAGCAGTTACGTGGCAGGACAAGAGACCCAGTACTTC	CASSYVAGQETQYF
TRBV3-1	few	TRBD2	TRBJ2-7	TGTGCCAGCAGCCGACTAGCGGGAGAGGACGAGCAGTACTTC	CASSRLAGEDEQYF
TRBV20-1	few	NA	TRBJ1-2	TGCAGTGCTCCCGGCTCGCAGGCAGGGTATGGCTACACCTTC	CSAPGSQAGYGYTF
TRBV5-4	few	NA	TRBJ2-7	TGTGCCAGCAGCTCAAGACTAGAAGGCGAGCAGTACTTC	CASSSRLEGEQYF
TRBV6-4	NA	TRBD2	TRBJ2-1	TGTGCCAGCAGTGTCTCCGGGACTAGACCCTACAATGAGCAGTTCTTC	CASSVSGTRPYNEQFF
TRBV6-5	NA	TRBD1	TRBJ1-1	TGTGCCAGCAGTTTAGGACAGGGTAGCGCTTTCTTT	CASSLGQGSAFF
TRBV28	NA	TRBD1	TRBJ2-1	TGTGCCAGCAGTTACCGGACAGGGTTTCGGCATGAGCAGTTCTTC	CASSYRTGFRHEQFF
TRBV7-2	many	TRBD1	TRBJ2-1	TGTGCCAGCAGCTTGGGGGACAGGGGATCCTACAATGAGCAGTTCTTC	CASSLGDRGSYNEQFF
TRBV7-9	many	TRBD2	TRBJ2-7	TGTGCCAGCAGCCAAGGTACTAGCGGGTACGAGCAGTACTTC	CASSQGTSGYEQYF
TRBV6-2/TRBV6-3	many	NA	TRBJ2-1	TGTGCCAGCATCACCAATGAGCAGTTCTTC	CASITNEQFF
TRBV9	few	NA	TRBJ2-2	TGTGCCAGCTCCATAGATGATAACACCGGGGAGCTGTTTTTT	CASSIDDNTGELFF
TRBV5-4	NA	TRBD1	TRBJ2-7	TGTGCCAGCAGCTTTCCGGGACAGGGGCCCGAGCAGTACTTC	CASSFPGQGPEQYF
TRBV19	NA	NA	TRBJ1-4	TGTGCCAGTAGTATCTCTGGGATTAATGAAAAACTGTTTTTT	CASSISGINEKLFF
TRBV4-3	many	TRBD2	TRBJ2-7	TGCGCCAGCAGCCCAGGGACTAGCGGGAGAAGCGAGCAGTACTTC	CASSPGTSGRSEQYF
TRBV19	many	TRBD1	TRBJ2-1	TGTGCCAGTAGCGCGGACAGGGATGAGCAGTTCTTC	CASSADRDEQFF
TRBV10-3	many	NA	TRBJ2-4	TGTGCCATCAGTGAGGATCGCCAGGGAGCCAAAAACATTCAGTACTTC	CAISEDRQGAKNIQYF
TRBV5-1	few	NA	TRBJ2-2	TGCGCCAGCAGCCCCGGACGGTTACCCGGGGAGCTGTTTTTT	CASSPGRLPGELFF
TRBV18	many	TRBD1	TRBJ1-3	TGTGCCAGCTCACCGACTCCGACAGGGGGCTCTGGAAACACCATATATTTT	CASSPTPTGGSGNTIYF
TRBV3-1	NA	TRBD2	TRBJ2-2	TGTGCCAGCAGCCGCACTTCTAGCGGGGGCGCGAACACCGGGGAGCTGTTTTTT	CASSRTSSGGANTGELFF
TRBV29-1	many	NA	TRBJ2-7	TGCAGCGTCACACAGGGTGGCGAGCAGTACTTC	CSVTQGGEQYF
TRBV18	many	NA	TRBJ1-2	TGTGCCAGCTCACCAATGAGGGGCAAGATTAACTATGGCTACACCTTC	CASSPMRGKINYGYTF
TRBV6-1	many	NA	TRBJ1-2	TGTGCCAGCAGTGAGAACTCCTTAGTCTATGGCTACACCTTC	CASSENSLVYGYTF